Described below is a single TCR beta chain sequence and its context. This clonotype is described as medium-sized (0.01 to 0.1%). It lacks a known antigen. Within one base of it there is no much larger clone, and no base qualities were kept. This specimen comes from a study of T cells generated in artificial thymic organoids (dated by TCRdb to between 2016 and 2019). Study-level background: TCR alpha and beta CDR3 repertoires of in vitro artificial thymic organoid-derived CD8 single positive T cells were compared with thymic and peripheral blood naive CD8 T cells. Displayed repertoire sequencing data were described as representative of three independent experiments.

Artificial thymic organoids were generated by aggregating human HSPCs with MS5 murine stromal cells transduced with human DLL1, and the organoids were cultured at an air-liquid interface. FACS-purified CD34+CD3- hematopoietic stem and progenitor cells depleted of residual T cells were used to seed the organoids. The organoids were grown in serum-free RB27 medium, which consisted of RPMI 1640 supplemented with B27, FLT3L, IL-7 and ascorbic acid. Organoid and thymic CD3+TCRalphabeta+CD8 single positive T cells were FACS sorted before RNA extraction. For each sample, total RNA was purified from around 40,000 to 200,000 sorted cells using the RNeasy Micro kit, and RNA quality was checked on an Agilent RNA 6000 Nano chip. General findings and caveats noted by the study authors: Organoid-derived CD8 single positive T cells showed physiological TCR clonotype diversity comparable to thymic and blood naive CD8 T cells. Organoid-derived T cells showed no skewing in Valpha or Vbeta usage, which argues against dominance of unconventional lineages or clonal expansions.

From its cysteine to its phenylalanine, the CDR3 spans 17 amino acids. The retained sequence is limited to the CDR3, 51 bases, with the frame set at the first base. V loses 7 bases at its end and J loses 0 bases; junction bases beyond the gene matches: 10. Separate semi-nested PCR amplifications were run for the TCRalpha and TCRbeta libraries, using Advantage 2 and reverse primers located in the TRAC or TRBC constant regions. The amount of total RNA going into first-strand cDNA synthesis ranged between 3.5 and 500 ng. TCR cDNA libraries were generated by 5'-RACE using the SMARTer PCR cDNA Synthesis kit, with a poly-dT primer employed for first-strand synthesis. Each semi-nested reverse primer in the constant region carried a 5-nucleotide sample-specific barcode, and the resulting products were cleaned up with the Zymo DNA Clean and Concentrator-5 kit. As many as ten barcoded samples were combined into a pool, ligated to Illumina adaptors, and sequenced on an Illumina MiSeq as 2 x 150 bp paired-end reads. As for how the authors treated the data: After demultiplexing, reads were aligned with BLAT to a custom library containing all human TRAV, TRAJ, TRBV, TRBD and TRBJ combinations from IMGT. The best BLAT hits were picked using pslCDnaFilter (-maxAligns=1, -ignoreIntrons), and custom Perl scripts were used to calculate clonotype frequencies. The public reads were reprocessed in TCRdb via fastp at Q25 and MiXCR, keeping in-frame beta chains. Every CDR3 protein is listed once, alongside the most common genes and DNA of its rows. The V and J calls and clone size are TCRdb's, not the authors'. This sample has approximately 5,400 distinct CDR3 sequences in its table, and 20% to 30% of those were observed once. In total, the top ten clones hold 2.5% to 3% of the sample.

The specimen sequenced was naive CD8+ T cells grown in artificial thymic organoids from cord blood stem and progenitor cells. Interpreted using the paper, the cell subset or site label stands for: CD3+TCRalphabeta+CD8SP T cells; for blood, CD45RO-CCR7+ naive CD8+ T cells. The sequence was obtained from a human donor who gave cord blood stem cells for thymic organoid culture, a cardiac surgery patient who gave postnatal thymus, or a blood donor (not recorded which). The chain is made from TRBV12-3 or TRBV12-4 and TRBJ2-1, with 9 central nucleotides matching TRBD2. The DNA reads as follows: TGTGCCAGCACTCTCCAGGCACTAGCGGGCTCCTACAATGAGCAGTTCTTC. This gives the protein CASTLQALAGSYNEQFF.